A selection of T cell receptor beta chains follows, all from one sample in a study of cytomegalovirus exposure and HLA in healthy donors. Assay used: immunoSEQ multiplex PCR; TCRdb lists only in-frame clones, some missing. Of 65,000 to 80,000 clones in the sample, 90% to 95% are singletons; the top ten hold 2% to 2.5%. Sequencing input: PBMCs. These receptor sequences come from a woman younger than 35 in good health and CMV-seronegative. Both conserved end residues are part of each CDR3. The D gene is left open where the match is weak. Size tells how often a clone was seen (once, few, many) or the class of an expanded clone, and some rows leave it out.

CDR3nt: TGTGCCAGCAGCCAAGATATCGATTCGCCTCGGGAGCAGTACTTC
CDR3aa: CASSQDIDSPREQYF
abundance: .
v_gene: TRBV4-2
j_gene: TRBJ2-7
d_gene: .

CDR3nt: TGTGCCATCAGTGAGTCGGCGACTCCCACAGATACGCAGTATTTT
CDR3aa: CAISESATPTDTQYF
abundance: .
v_gene: TRBV10-3
j_gene: TRBJ2-3
d_gene: .

CDR3nt: TGTGCCAGCAGCTTAGGACTAGCGGGAGGATGGTCGTCCACCGGGGAGCTGTTTTTT
CDR3aa: CASSLGLAGGWSSTGELFF
abundance: .
v_gene: TRBV5-5
j_gene: TRBJ2-2
d_gene: TRBD2

CDR3nt: TGTGCCAGCAGCCGCAGCCGGGAACCCCAGTTCTTC
CDR3aa: CASSRSREPQFF
abundance: .
v_gene: TRBV7-9
j_gene: TRBJ2-1
d_gene: .

CDR3nt: TGTGCCAGCAGCCAAGTCGGTCACCAAGAGACCCAGTACTTC
CDR3aa: CASSQVGHQETQYF
abundance: .
v_gene: TRBV4-2
j_gene: TRBJ2-5
d_gene: .

CDR3nt: TGTGCCAGCAGCCAAGACAGGGCTGGAAACACCATATATTTT
CDR3aa: CASSQDRAGNTIYF
abundance: .
v_gene: TRBV14
j_gene: TRBJ1-3
d_gene: .

CDR3nt: TGTGCCAGCAGTTTATCGGGAAACATTCAGTACTTC
CDR3aa: CASSLSGNIQYF
abundance: .
v_gene: TRBV28
j_gene: TRBJ2-4
d_gene: .

CDR3nt: TGTGCCAGCAGTTACTCGGAGTCGTCGCATGAGCAGTTCTTC
CDR3aa: CASSYSESSHEQFF
abundance: once
v_gene: TRBV6-6
j_gene: TRBJ2-1
d_gene: .

CDR3nt: TGTGCCAGTACCATCGGACAGGGAGCACGCACAGATACGCAGTATTTT
CDR3aa: CASTIGQGARTDTQYF
abundance: .
v_gene: TRBV19
j_gene: TRBJ2-3
d_gene: TRBD1

CDR3nt: TGCAGCGTTGAACGGCAGGGGGACGACACCGGGGAGCTGTTTTTT
CDR3aa: CSVERQGDDTGELFF
abundance: .
v_gene: TRBV29-1
j_gene: TRBJ2-2
d_gene: TRBD1

CDR3nt: TGTGCCAGCAGCTCCTTCGGGAGGGCCGGGTACGAGCAGTACTTC
CDR3aa: CASSSFGRAGYEQYF
abundance: .
v_gene: TRBV4-2
j_gene: TRBJ2-7
d_gene: TRBD2